The rows below give T cell receptor beta chains drawn from one sample of a study of blood T cell repertoires in COVID-19. The method was immunoSEQ multiplex PCR; TCRdb's version includes in-frame clones alone and lacks a portion of them. The table includes approximately 150,000 clones, roughly 85% detected once. Sample: peripheral blood. These receptor sequences come from a human donor with acute or convalescent COVID-19. The donor label of this sample is uncertain. The CDR3 runs from the conserved cysteine through the conserved F or W. Fields, in order: CDR3 length, J gene, V gene, CDR3 protein.

14,TRBJ2-5,TRBV5-1,CASSPNGNQETQYF
14,TRBJ1-5,TRBV7-9,CASSSQGDNQPQHF
15,TRBJ2-2,TRBV28,CASSVLAGGVGELFF
14,TRBJ2-1,TRBV7-9,CASSLVAVHNEQFF
16,TRBJ2-3,TRBV5-8,CASSDYTGSGTDTQYF
15,TRBJ2-2,TRBV19,CASSIGGSFPGELFF
13,TRBJ1-5,TRBV18,CASSQGAEQPQHF
13,TRBJ2-7,TRBV29-1,CSVQRDRVGEQYF
15,TRBJ2-2,TRBV7-2,CASSLTSGNTGELFF
14,TRBJ1-2,TRBV20-1,CSASTADSQYGYTF
17,TRBJ1-1,TRBV9,CASSVERELISNTEAFF
16,TRBJ1-3,TRBV28,CASSRTGTLTGNTIYF
16,TRBJ2-2,TRBV6-5,CASSLTGLTNTGELFF
14,TRBJ1-4,TRBV7-9,CASRPGTGVEKLFF
16,TRBJ2-5,TRBV19,CASSPRTGMQQETQYF
14,TRBJ1-1,TRBV28,CAAQGQGLNTEAFF
17,TRBJ2-5,TRBV6-2/TRBV6-3,CASSYSAGGKSVETQYF
15,TRBJ1-1,TRBV5-4,CASSLAFQPSTGAFF
16,TRBJ2-3,TRBV19,CASSSLAGGGTDTQYF
15,TRBJ2-7,TRBV6-1,CASSDLKTKAGEQYF
17,TRBJ1-1,TRBV6-2/TRBV6-3,CASSYSPTVPGNTEAFF
15,TRBJ1-6,TRBV7-2,CASSPDRTYNSPLHF
15,TRBJ1-5,TRBV5-5,CASSLNTHSNQPQHF
15,TRBJ1-6,TRBV9,CASSVGQVYNSPLHF
13,TRBJ1-2,TRBV9,CASRGTGLDGYTF
18,TRBJ1-5,TRBV15,CATSRPLLQDISNQPQHF
19,TRBJ2-2,TRBV19,CASSIDRGLAGALTGELFF
15,TRBJ2-3,TRBV7-9,CASSSRGGGLGEWYF
15,TRBJ2-1,TRBV5-6,CASSRGATPSNEQFF
14,TRBJ1-1,TRBV6-5,CASSSGQGNTEAFF
14,TRBJ2-3,TRBV7-3,CASSMDRSTDTQYF
18,TRBJ2-5,TRBV6-2/TRBV6-3,CASSRPSGRRGIEETQYF
14,TRBJ1-1,TRBV7-9,CASTPGQTNTEAFF
17,TRBJ2-3,TRBV5-1,CASSLPRGVERTDTQYF
14,TRBJ2-2,TRBV2,CASREVVNTGELFF
15,TRBJ1-2,TRBV5-1,CASSYGQGDGYGYTF
14,TRBJ2-4,TRBV6-5,CASSYPGLAGRKYF
15,TRBJ2-7,TRBV28,CASSLGGGTGREQYF
15,TRBJ1-2,TRBV18,CASSPGQGAESGYTF
14,TRBJ1-6,TRBV4-3,CASSQDTGNSPLHF
15,TRBJ2-1,TRBV6-5,CASSWTSGGASEQFF
14,TRBJ2-5,TRBV29-1,CSVARQSPPETQYF
14,TRBJ1-1,TRBV20-1,CSASLWGVNTEAFF
16,TRBJ1-3,TRBV4-1,CASRPVHSSAGNTIYF
14,TRBJ2-2,TRBV9,CASSVYGNTGELFF
15,TRBJ2-5,TRBV20-1,CSASIAGNPLKTQYF
14,TRBJ1-6,TRBV2,CASSLGQINSPLHF
12,TRBJ2-7,TRBV19,CATRQGNYEQYF
13,TRBJ1-1,TRBV27,CASSPLENLEAFF